The 25 T cell receptor beta chains in this list originate from one sample, sequenced in a study of blood T cell repertoires in COVID-19. Method: immunoSEQ multiplex PCR; TCRdb's copy keeps in-frame clones and lacks some. Of 65,000 to 95,000 clones in the sample, 80% were seen once. The sequencing input was peripheral blood. The source is a middle-aged woman with active or convalescent COVID-19.

The rearrangement uses TRBV9 and TRBJ2-1; TRBD2 is a possible D gene (5 bases). Germline loops: CDR1 SGDLS, CDR2 YYNGEE. This CDR3 has 13 residues. The germline V and J ends were trimmed by 2 bases and 8 bases, with 11 bases remaining between them. The CDR3: CASSVRTGDEQFF. CDR3 sequence (DNA): TGTGCCAGCAGCGTTCGGACCGGGGATGAGCAGTTCTTC.

The chain couples TRBV28 to TRBJ1-4, with D tentatively TRBD1 (5 bases). V was cut by 4 bases and J by 4 bases, with 19 bases left in between. Germline V gene sequence: CDR1 MDHEN, CDR2 SYDVKM. The CDR3 sequence is 17 residues long. CDR3 region: CASSSVDPGLYNEKLFF. Written as DNA, the CDR3 is TGTGCCAGCAGTTCCGTGGATCCGGGACTCTATAATGAAAAACTGTTTTTT.

This rearrangement joins TRBV24-1 to TRBJ2-3; no definite D call. In germline, CDR1 is KGHDR, CDR2 SFDVKD. The CDR3 covers 15 residues. The V gene lost 0 bases and the J gene lost 3 bases, with 9 bases spanning the gap. As DNA, the CDR3 is TGTGCCACCAGTGATTTGGGGCGAGCAACAGATACGCAGTATTTT. Translating gives CATSDLGRATDTQYF.

This chain uses TRBV6-5 with TRBJ2-3; D is perhaps TRBD2 (6 bases). The germline V gene has CDR1 MNHEY and CDR2 SVGAGI. Between the trimmed V and J ends, which lost 5 bases and 4 bases, there was a span of 13 bases. CDR3 length equals 14 residues. CDR3 region: CASSQRRRADTQYF. The CDR3 DNA reads as TGTGCCAGCAGTCAAAGAAGGAGGGCAGATACGCAGTATTTT.

The rearrangement joins TRBV18 to TRBJ2-5; TRBD2 is a possible D gene (5 bases). The CDR3 is 14 amino acids. CDR1 and CDR2 (germline): KGHSH, LQKENI. Trimming took off 4 bases at V and 5 bases at J, with 14 bases between the two ends. CDR3 nucleotide sequence: TGTGCCAGCTCACTCTGGACTGAGGCCGAGACCCAGTACTTC. Its protein product is CASSLWTEAETQYF.

The CDR3 DNA sequence: TGTGCCAGCAGCCATCGCGGCAGCTCCTACGAGCAGTACTTC. This encodes CASSHRGSSYEQYF. V is TRBV3-1 (or the pseudogene TRBV3-2) and J is TRBJ2-7, with D unresolved. The V end was cut by 3 bases, the J end by 0 bases, with 9 bases between. This CDR3 is 14 amino acids long. Germline CDR1 reads LGHDT; CDR2 reads YNNKEL (reference sequence).

The genes are TRBV11-3 and TRBJ2-3; 11 bases fit TRBD1. CDR1 SGHNT and CDR2 YENEEA come from the germline V gene. The CDR3 has 17 amino acids. J lost 2 bases, V lost 5 bases, and 9 bases had no gene match. In nucleotides, the CDR3 is TGTGCCAGCAGCCGAGGGACAGGGGGTTTCACCACAGATACGCAGTATTTT. This encodes CASSRGTGGFTTDTQYF.

The gene calls are TRBV3-1 (or the pseudogene TRBV3-2) and TRBJ2-2; the match to TRBD1 covers 8 bases. The V gene's germline CDR1 is LGHDT and CDR2 YNNKEL (reference sequence). This CDR3 comprises 17 residues. Germline trimming cut 4 bases from V and 8 bases from J; bases unmatched to any gene: 15. CDR3 region: CASSLRPPGGDCGELFF. The CDR3 bases are TGTGCCAGCAGCCTTAGGCCGCCAGGGGGCGATTGTGGGGAGCTGTTTTTT.

The V and J genes are TRBV6-6 and TRBJ1-4, with TRBD1 as a possible D gene (6 bases). Trimming removed 6 bases from V and 5 bases from J, with 13 bases in between. The V gene's germline CDR1 is MNHNY and CDR2 SVGAGI (reference sequence). The CDR3 has 14 residues. CDR3 sequence (DNA): TGTGCCAGCAGGACCGGGACAAGAAATGAAAAACTGTTTTTT. As protein: CASRTGTRNEKLFF.

This clone has only a few counts. The chain carries TRBV9 and TRBJ2-7; 9 nucleotides match TRBD2. The V segment lost 2 bases and the J segment 6 bases; nucleotides outside the gene matches: 6. This CDR3 spans 14 amino acids. Germline V gene sequence: CDR1 SGDLS, CDR2 YYNGEE. The chain's CDR3 is CASSVLAGASEQYF. The CDR3 DNA reads TGTGCCAGCAGCGTCTTAGCGGGAGCAAGCGAGCAGTACTTC.

The J gene is TRBJ2-5, the V gene TRBV11-1, with 7 bases lining up with TRBD2. Germline V gene data show CDR1 as SGHAT and CDR2 as FQDESV (reference sequence). CDR3 size: 15 residues. J was trimmed by 2 bases and V by 7 bases; bases with no gene match: 10. The CDR3 is CASNSPSGGQETQYF. For the CDR3, the DNA is TGTGCCAGCAACTCGCCTAGCGGAGGGCAAGAGACCCAGTACTTC.

V and J are TRBV11-1 and TRBJ2-1, with 14 bases matching TRBD2. The CDR3 is 16 residues long. Germline assignment: CDR1 SGHAT and CDR2 FQDESV (reference sequence). V lost 6 bases and J lost 8; bases outside the gene matches: 9. In DNA, the CDR3 is TGTGCCAGCAGTGGATCAGCGGGACTAGCGGGAGATGAGCAGTTCTTC. Translating it yields CASSGSAGLAGDEQFF. The variable domain in full, with the rest retrieved from reference TRBV11-1 and TRBJ2-1, is EAEVAQSPRYKITEKSQAVAFWCDPISGHATLYWYRQILGQGPELLVQFQDESVVDDSQLPKDRFSAERLKGVDSTLKIQPAELGDSAMYLCASSGSAGLAGDEQFFGPGTRLTVL.

This clone was counted once. CDR3 protein: CASSSGLANEQFF. DNA of the CDR3: TGTGCCAGCAGCTCGGGACTAGCCAATGAGCAGTTCTTC. V is TRBV7-9 and J is TRBJ2-1, with 9 positions matching TRBD2. The germline CDR1 and CDR2 sequences are SEHNR and FQNEAQ (reference sequence). The V segment lost 4 bases and the J segment 6 bases; nucleotides outside the gene matches: 1. There are 13 residues in the CDR3. Full variable domain (outside the CDR3, taken from reference TRBV7-9 and TRBJ2-1): DTGVSQNPRHKITKRGQNVTFRCDPISEHNRLYWYRQTLGQGPEFLTYFQNEAQLEKSRLLSDRFSAERPKGSFSTLEIQRTEQGDSAMYLCASSSGLANEQFFGPGTRLTVL.

The J gene is TRBJ2-1, the V gene TRBV11-1, with D uncertain. The ends were cut back, 3 bases at V and 1 base at J, with 10 bases in the middle. The CDR3 contains 15 residues. Germline CDR1 reads SGHAT; CDR2 reads FQDESV (reference sequence). This chain's CDR3 is CASSFILESYNEQFF. CDR3 nucleotide sequence: TGTGCCAGCAGCTTCATTCTAGAGTCCTACAATGAGCAGTTCTTC.

The gene calls are TRBV15 and TRBJ2-7; TRBD1 matches 11 bases. Germline CDR1 is LNHNV and CDR2 is YYDKDF (reference sequence). The J segment lost 0 bases and the V segment lost 4 bases, leaving 2 bases of the junction unmatched. This CDR3 is 15 amino acids long. Here the CDR3 DNA reads TGTGCCACCAGCAAGGACAGGGGGCCCTCCTACGAGCAGTACTTC. Amino acids: CATSKDRGPSYEQYF.

The chain combines TRBV6-2 or TRBV6-3 with TRBJ2-5, with 8 bases aligning to TRBD1. V shed 2 bases and J 2 bases; nucleotides not matched to a gene: 4. The CDR3 spans 15 residues. From germline, CDR1 is MNHEY and CDR2 SVGEGT. CDR3 in amino acids: CASSYAGTGQETQYF. DNA for the CDR3: TGTGCCAGCAGTTACGCCGGGACAGGTCAAGAGACCCAGTACTTC.

The CDR3 DNA reads as TGTGCCTGGAGTCCCTCCTCTACAGGGGGGGACGAGCAGTACTTC. This encodes CAWSPSSTGGDEQYF. The chain is built from TRBV30 and TRBJ2-7; perhaps TRBD1 as D (8 bases). Germline V CDR1 and CDR2: GTSNPN, SVGIG (reference sequence). The CDR3 runs 15 residues. The germline V and J ends were trimmed by 2 bases and 5 bases, with 19 bases remaining between them.

The rearrangement links TRBV5-1 to TRBJ1-1; 9 bases align to TRBD1. The CDR3 loop spans 15 amino acids. With 2 bases clipped from V and 2 bases from J, the junction kept 4 bases outside the gene matches. Germline lookup yields CDR1 SGHRS and CDR2 YFSETQ. CDR3 residues: CASSLTTGGNTEAFF. DNA of the CDR3: TGCGCCAGCAGCTTAACGACAGGGGGTAACACTGAAGCTTTCTTT.

The V and J genes are TRBV28 and TRBJ2-1; D might be TRBD2 (5 bases). The CDR3 runs to 17 residues. Germline V CDR1 and CDR2: MDHEN, SYDVKM. V lost 2 bases and J lost 7, with 21 bases in between. DNA for the CDR3: TGTGCCAGCAGTTTACGGCTAGCCTCCACACTCTATAATGAGCAGTTCTTC. Protein sequence: CASSLRLASTLYNEQFF.

The chain's CDR3 is CASSPPWGGRANEQFF. The CDR3 DNA reads TGTGCCAGCAGCCCCCCCTGGGGCGGGAGGGCCAATGAGCAGTTCTTC. The genes are TRBV11-2 and TRBJ2-1, with 9 bases lining up with TRBD2. Trimming took 5 bases from V and 6 from J; bases not matched to a gene: 11. The CDR3 runs 16 residues. The germline V gene encodes CDR1 SGHAT and CDR2 FQNNGV.

The chain employs TRBV20-1 and TRBJ2-7, with 12 bases lining up with TRBD1. The CDR3 totals 11 residues. Germline CDR1 DFQATT, CDR2 SNEGSKA (reference sequence). After removal of 8 bases from V and 7 bases from J, the junction contained 3 bases not matched to a gene. The CDR3 is CSWDRGREQYF. CDR3 nucleotide sequence: TGCAGTTGGGACAGGGGGCGGGAGCAGTACTTC.

CDR3 protein: CASSQDQGRAGNTIYF. Written as DNA, the CDR3 is TGTGCCAGCAGCCAAGATCAGGGCAGGGCTGGAAACACCATATATTTT. The chain uses TRBV4-2 and TRBJ1-3, with a tentative D call TRBD1 (5 bases). Trimming removed 0 bases at V and 2 bases at J, with 11 bases between. The germline CDR1 and CDR2 sequences are LGHNA and YNFKEQ. The CDR3 is made up of 16 amino acids.

This chain connects TRBV6-6 to TRBJ2-1, with D possibly being TRBD1 (5 bases). The CDR3 sequence is 13 residues long. V shed 4 bases and J shed 4 bases, with 8 bases lying between them. Germline lookup yields CDR1 MNHNY and CDR2 SVGAGI (reference sequence). The DNA for the CDR3 is TGTGCCAGCAGTTGGGGCAGTTACAATGAGCAGTTCTTC. Its translation is CASSWGSYNEQFF.

This clone has only one observation. The gene calls are TRBV7-9 and TRBJ2-5, with 14 bases that match TRBD2. Germline values: CDR1 SEHNR, CDR2 FQNEAQ (reference sequence). The CDR3 runs 16 residues. J lost 4 bases, V lost 5 bases, and 6 bases had no gene match. CDR3 sequence reads: CASSHGTSGSGETQYF. CDR3 DNA sequence: TGTGCCAGCAGCCATGGGACTAGCGGGAGCGGAGAGACCCAGTACTTC.

V gene TRBV19 combines with J gene TRBJ2-1, with 14 bases aligning to TRBD2. Germline CDR1 and CDR2: LNHDA and SQIVND (reference sequence). J lost 4 bases, V lost 9 bases, and 11 bases had no gene match. The CDR3 runs to 17 residues. The DNA of the CDR3 is TGTGCCAGCCGGTTCGGACTAGCGGGAGGCCAGTACAATGAGCAGTTCTTC. Translating it yields CASRFGLAGGQYNEQFF.